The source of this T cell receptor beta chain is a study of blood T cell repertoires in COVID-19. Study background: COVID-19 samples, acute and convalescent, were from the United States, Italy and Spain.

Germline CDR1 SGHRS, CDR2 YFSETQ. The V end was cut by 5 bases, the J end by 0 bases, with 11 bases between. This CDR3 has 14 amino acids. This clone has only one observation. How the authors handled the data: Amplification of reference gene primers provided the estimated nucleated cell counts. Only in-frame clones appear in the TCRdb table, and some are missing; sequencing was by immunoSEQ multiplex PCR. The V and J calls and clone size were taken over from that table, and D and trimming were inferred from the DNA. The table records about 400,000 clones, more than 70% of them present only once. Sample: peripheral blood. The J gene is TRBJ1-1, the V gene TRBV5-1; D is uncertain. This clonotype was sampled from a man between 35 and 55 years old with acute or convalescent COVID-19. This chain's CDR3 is CASSLTDLNTEAFF. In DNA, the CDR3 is TGCGCCAGCAGTCTCACAGACCTGAACACTGAAGCTTTCTTT.